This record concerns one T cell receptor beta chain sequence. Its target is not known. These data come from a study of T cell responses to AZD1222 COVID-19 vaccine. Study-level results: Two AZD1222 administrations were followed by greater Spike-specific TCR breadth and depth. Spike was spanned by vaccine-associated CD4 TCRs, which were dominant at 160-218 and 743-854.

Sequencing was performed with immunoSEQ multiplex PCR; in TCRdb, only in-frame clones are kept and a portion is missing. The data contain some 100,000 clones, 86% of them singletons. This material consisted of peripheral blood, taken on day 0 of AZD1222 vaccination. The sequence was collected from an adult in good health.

This CDR3 is CASSSNRQGNTEAFF. DNA for the CDR3: TGTGCCAGCAGCTCCAATAGACAGGGGAACACTGAAGCTTTCTTT. The rearrangement links TRBV7-3 to TRBJ1-1, with TRBD1 identical over 7 bases. V dropped 4 bases and J dropped 1; count of bases not matched to a gene: 6. The germline V gene has CDR1 SGHTA and CDR2 FQGTGA. CDR3 size: 15 residues.